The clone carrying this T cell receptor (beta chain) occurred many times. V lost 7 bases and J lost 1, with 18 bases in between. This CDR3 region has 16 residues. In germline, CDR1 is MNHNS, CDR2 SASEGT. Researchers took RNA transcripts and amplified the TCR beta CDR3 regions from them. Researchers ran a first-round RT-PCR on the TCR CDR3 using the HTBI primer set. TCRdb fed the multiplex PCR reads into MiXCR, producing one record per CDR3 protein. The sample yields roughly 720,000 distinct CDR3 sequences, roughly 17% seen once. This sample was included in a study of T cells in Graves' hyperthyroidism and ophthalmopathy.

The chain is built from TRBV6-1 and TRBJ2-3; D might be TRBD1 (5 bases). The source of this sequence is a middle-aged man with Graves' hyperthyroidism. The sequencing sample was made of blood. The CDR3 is CASKKQVGFRTDTQYF. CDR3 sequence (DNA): TGTGCCAGCAAAAAACAGGTTGGGTTTCGCACAGATACGCAGTATTTT.